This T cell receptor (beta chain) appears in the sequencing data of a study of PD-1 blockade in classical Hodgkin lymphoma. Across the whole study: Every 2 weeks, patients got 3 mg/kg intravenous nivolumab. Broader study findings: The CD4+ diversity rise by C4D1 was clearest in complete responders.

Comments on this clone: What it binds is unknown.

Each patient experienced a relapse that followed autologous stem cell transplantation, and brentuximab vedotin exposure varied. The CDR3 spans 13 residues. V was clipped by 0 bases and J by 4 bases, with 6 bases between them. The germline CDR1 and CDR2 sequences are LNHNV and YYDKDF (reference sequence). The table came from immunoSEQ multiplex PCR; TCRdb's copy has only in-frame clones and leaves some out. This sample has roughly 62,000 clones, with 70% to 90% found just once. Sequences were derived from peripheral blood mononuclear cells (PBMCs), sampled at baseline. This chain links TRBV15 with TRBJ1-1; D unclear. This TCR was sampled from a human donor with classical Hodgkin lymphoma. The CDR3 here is CATSRERSTEAFF. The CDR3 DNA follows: TGTGCCACCAGCAGAGAGAGAAGCACTGAAGCTTTCTTT.